This paragraph covers one TCR beta chain sequence. Its matching antigen is unknown. The data originate from a study of cytomegalovirus exposure and HLA in healthy donors. Researchers ran the PCR with 60 Vbeta and 13 Jbeta primers. Generated by immunoSEQ multiplex PCR, the TCRdb table keeps only in-frame clones and is missing some. The sample records 150,000 to 200,000 clones, 85% being singletons. Looked up from germline, CDR1 is SGHDT and CDR2 is YYEEEE. The CDR3 is 17 residues long. After removal of 0 bases from V and 0 bases from J, the junction contained 8 bases not matched to a gene. Study results and caveats: A few chains tied to CMV proved CMV antigen-specific in vitro. Accounts indicate the classifier identified cytomegalovirus status with strong specificity and sensitivity.

The specimen sequenced was PBMCs. This TCR came from a boy younger than 10 in good health and CMV-seronegative. This chain connects TRBV5-6 to TRBJ1-1; 7 bases align to TRBD1. CDR3 DNA sequence: TGTGCCAGCAGCTTGGAAGGAGCCGGGACAGTGAACACTGAAGCTTTCTTT. It codes for CASSLEGAGTVNTEAFF.